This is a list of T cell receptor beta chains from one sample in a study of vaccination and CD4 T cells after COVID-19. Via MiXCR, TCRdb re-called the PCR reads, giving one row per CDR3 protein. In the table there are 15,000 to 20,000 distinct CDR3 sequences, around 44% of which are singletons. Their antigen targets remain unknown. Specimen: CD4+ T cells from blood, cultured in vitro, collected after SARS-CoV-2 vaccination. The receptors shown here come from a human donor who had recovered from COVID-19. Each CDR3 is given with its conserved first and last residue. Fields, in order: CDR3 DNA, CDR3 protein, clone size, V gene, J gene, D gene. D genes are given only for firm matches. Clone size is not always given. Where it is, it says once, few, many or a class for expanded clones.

CDR3nt: TGTGCCAGCAGCTTAGTGGGCGGGGGGGCCGGGACCGGGGAGCTGTTTTTT; CDR3aa: CASSLVGGGAGTGELFF; abundance: once; v_gene: TRBV7-2; j_gene: TRBJ2-2; d_gene: TRBD2
CDR3nt: TGTGCCAGCAGTCCAGCCGGGAGAGATAGCAATCAGCCCCAGCATTTT; CDR3aa: CASSPAGRDSNQPQHF; abundance: -; v_gene: TRBV28; j_gene: TRBJ1-5; d_gene: -
CDR3nt: TGTGCCAGCAGCTTATCGTGGTCGGACTTTTATGGCTACACCTTC; CDR3aa: CASSLSWSDFYGYTF; abundance: -; v_gene: TRBV7-2; j_gene: TRBJ1-2; d_gene: -
CDR3nt: TGTGCCAGCAGAGGGGACCTAGGGGCCGGGACCCAGTACTTC; CDR3aa: CASRGDLGAGTQYF; abundance: -; v_gene: TRBV2; j_gene: TRBJ2-5; d_gene: -
CDR3nt: TGTGCCAGTAGTATACGGTTTGAAGCTTTCTTT; CDR3aa: CASSIRFEAFF; abundance: once; v_gene: TRBV19; j_gene: TRBJ1-1; d_gene: -
CDR3nt: TGTGCCAGCAGTCCCTCAAACAATGAGCAGTTCTTC; CDR3aa: CASSPSNNEQFF; abundance: -; v_gene: TRBV6-2/TRBV6-3; j_gene: TRBJ2-1; d_gene: -
CDR3nt: TGTGCCAGCAGCTTAGCCAGGGGGCGCTCCGGGGAGCTGTTTTTT; CDR3aa: CASSLARGRSGELFF; abundance: -; v_gene: TRBV7-2; j_gene: TRBJ2-2; d_gene: TRBD1
CDR3nt: TGTGCCAGCAGCCCCGGTGTAGCGGGAGGGGGAGAAGAGACCCAGTACTTC; CDR3aa: CASSPGVAGGGEETQYF; abundance: -; v_gene: TRBV7-9; j_gene: TRBJ2-5; d_gene: TRBD2
CDR3nt: TGTGCCAGTGGCCCGGAGGGACGAACTGAAGCTTTCTTT; CDR3aa: CASGPEGRTEAFF; abundance: -; v_gene: TRBV6-2/TRBV6-3; j_gene: TRBJ1-1; d_gene: -
CDR3nt: TGTGCCAGCAGTATTCAGAACACCGGGGAGCTGTTTTTT; CDR3aa: CASSIQNTGELFF; abundance: few; v_gene: TRBV6-1; j_gene: TRBJ2-2; d_gene: -
CDR3nt: TGTGCCAGCAGTTACACGAAGAGGGACACTGAAGCTTTCTTT; CDR3aa: CASSYTKRDTEAFF; abundance: few; v_gene: TRBV6-5; j_gene: TRBJ1-1; d_gene: -
CDR3nt: TGTGCCGAAGGACCGGGCATCAATCAGCCCCAGCATTTT; CDR3aa: CAEGPGINQPQHF; abundance: -; v_gene: TRBV6-1; j_gene: TRBJ1-5; d_gene: -
CDR3nt: TGTGCCAGACCCCTAGAAGCGGGGGGCAACTACGAGCAGTACTTC; CDR3aa: CARPLEAGGNYEQYF; abundance: -; v_gene: TRBV7-2; j_gene: TRBJ2-7; d_gene: TRBD2
CDR3nt: TGTGCCAGCACCGCGACAGGGTATCAGCCCCAGCATTTT; CDR3aa: CASTATGYQPQHF; abundance: medium-sized; v_gene: TRBV6-2/TRBV6-3; j_gene: TRBJ1-5; d_gene: TRBD1
CDR3nt: TGTGCCAGTAGTATTTATCAGGGACAGGGCGGATCTCAGCCCCAGCATTTT; CDR3aa: CASSIYQGQGGSQPQHF; abundance: -; v_gene: TRBV19; j_gene: TRBJ1-5; d_gene: TRBD1
CDR3nt: TGTGCCAGCAGGCCAGGGGGCAGGGTGAACACTGAAGCTTTCTTT; CDR3aa: CASRPGGRVNTEAFF; abundance: -; v_gene: TRBV27; j_gene: TRBJ1-1; d_gene: TRBD1
CDR3nt: TGTGCCAGCAGTTTGAGGACAGGGCCATACTATGGCTACACCTTC; CDR3aa: CASSLRTGPYYGYTF; abundance: -; v_gene: TRBV12-3/TRBV12-4; j_gene: TRBJ1-2; d_gene: TRBD1
CDR3nt: TGTGCCAGCAGCTTAGGAATAGCGGGAGTTGTGGAGACCCAGTACTTC; CDR3aa: CASSLGIAGVVETQYF; abundance: -; v_gene: TRBV7-9; j_gene: TRBJ2-5; d_gene: TRBD2
CDR3nt: TGCAGTGCTTGGGGTTGGACCCAGCGGACAGGGAGTATAGGCGATCAGCCCCAGCATTTT; CDR3aa: CSAWGWTQRTGSIGDQPQHF; abundance: few; v_gene: TRBV20-1; j_gene: TRBJ1-5; d_gene: TRBD1
CDR3nt: TGCAGTGCTGCACACAGGGGCTCTGGAAACACCATATATTTT; CDR3aa: CSAAHRGSGNTIYF; abundance: few; v_gene: TRBV20-1; j_gene: TRBJ1-3; d_gene: TRBD1
CDR3nt: TGTGCCATCAGCGAAGACAGAAACTATGGCTACACCTTC; CDR3aa: CAISEDRNYGYTF; abundance: -; v_gene: TRBV10-3; j_gene: TRBJ1-2; d_gene: -
CDR3nt: TGTGCCAGCAGTTACTCGGGACAGGGACAAGAGACCCAGTACTTC; CDR3aa: CASSYSGQGQETQYF; abundance: few; v_gene: TRBV6-5; j_gene: TRBJ2-5; d_gene: TRBD1
CDR3nt: TGTGCCAGCAGTGCCACAACCCAGACGGGCAGGGGGACCCAGTACTTC; CDR3aa: CASSATTQTGRGTQYF; abundance: -; v_gene: TRBV7-7; j_gene: TRBJ2-5; d_gene: -
CDR3nt: TGTGCCAGCAGCCCTCGGGACAGGAACACTGAAGCTTTCTTT; CDR3aa: CASSPRDRNTEAFF; abundance: once; v_gene: TRBV7-8; j_gene: TRBJ1-1; d_gene: TRBD1
CDR3nt: TGTGCCACCAGTGATTTGGGAAGCGGCCCCGGAAGCAATGAGCAGTTCTTC; CDR3aa: CATSDLGSGPGSNEQFF; abundance: -; v_gene: TRBV24-1; j_gene: TRBJ2-1; d_gene: -
CDR3nt: TGTGCCACCATCCTGGGGTCGCAGTTCTTC; CDR3aa: CATILGSQFF; abundance: -; v_gene: TRBV15; j_gene: TRBJ2-1; d_gene: -
CDR3nt: TGTGCCAGTAGAACAAGTCCGGGGATGAACACTGAAGCTTTCTTT; CDR3aa: CASRTSPGMNTEAFF; abundance: -; v_gene: TRBV19; j_gene: TRBJ1-1; d_gene: -
CDR3nt: TGTGCCAGCCGAACGGACAAAGGCACAGTCAATGAGCAGTTCTTC; CDR3aa: CASRTDKGTVNEQFF; abundance: -; v_gene: TRBV7-8; j_gene: TRBJ2-1; d_gene: -
CDR3nt: TGTGCCAGCAGTTACTCAAGCGGGAGTGCCAACGAGCAGTACTTC; CDR3aa: CASSYSSGSANEQYF; abundance: -; v_gene: TRBV6-5; j_gene: TRBJ2-7; d_gene: TRBD2
CDR3nt: TGTGCCAGCAGCTTAGGGTCAGGCTCTGGAGAGACCCAGTACTTC; CDR3aa: CASSLGSGSGETQYF; abundance: -; v_gene: TRBV11-3; j_gene: TRBJ2-5; d_gene: -
CDR3nt: TGTGCCAGCAGCCCGACAGGGGCCAATCCTAACTATGGCTACACCTTC; CDR3aa: CASSPTGANPNYGYTF; abundance: -; v_gene: TRBV11-3; j_gene: TRBJ1-2; d_gene: TRBD1
CDR3nt: TGTGCCAGTAGTATCGCCAGGGACTACGAGCAGTACTTC; CDR3aa: CASSIARDYEQYF; abundance: -; v_gene: TRBV19; j_gene: TRBJ2-7; d_gene: -
CDR3nt: TGTGCCAGCAGCTCGCGAGCGGGAGATTCAGATACGCAGTATTTT; CDR3aa: CASSSRAGDSDTQYF; abundance: -; v_gene: TRBV11-3; j_gene: TRBJ2-3; d_gene: TRBD2
CDR3nt: TGTGCCAGCAGCTTGAGGCAGGGCAATGAGCAGTTCTTC; CDR3aa: CASSLRQGNEQFF; abundance: -; v_gene: TRBV5-4; j_gene: TRBJ2-1; d_gene: -
CDR3nt: TGTGCCAGCAGCGGGCCGGGACTCACTTCGAACACTGAAGCTTTCTTT; CDR3aa: CASSGPGLTSNTEAFF; abundance: -; v_gene: TRBV5-4; j_gene: TRBJ1-1; d_gene: -